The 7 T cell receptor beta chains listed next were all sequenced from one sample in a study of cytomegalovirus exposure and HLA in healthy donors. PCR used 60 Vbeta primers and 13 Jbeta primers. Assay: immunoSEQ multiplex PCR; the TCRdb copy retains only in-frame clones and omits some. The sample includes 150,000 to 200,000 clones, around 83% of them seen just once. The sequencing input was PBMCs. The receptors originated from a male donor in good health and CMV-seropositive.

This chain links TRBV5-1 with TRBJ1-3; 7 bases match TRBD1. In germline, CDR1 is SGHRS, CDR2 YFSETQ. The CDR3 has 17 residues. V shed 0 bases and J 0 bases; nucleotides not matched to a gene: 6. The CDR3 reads CASSLDGDSSSGNTIYF. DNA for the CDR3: TGCGCCAGCAGCTTGGATGGGGACAGCAGCTCTGGAAACACCATATATTTT.

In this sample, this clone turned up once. The DNA for the CDR3 is TGTGCCAGCAGCCAAGATTATAGGCGGGACAGGAGTACTGAAGCTTTCTTT. Translating it yields CASSQDYRRDRSTEAFF. This chain joins TRBV14 and TRBJ1-1; TRBD1 matches 8 bases. Trimming cost V 0 bases and J 5 bases; bases outside gene matches: 11. The CDR3 length is 17 residues. CDR1 SGHDN and CDR2 FVKESK come from the germline V gene.

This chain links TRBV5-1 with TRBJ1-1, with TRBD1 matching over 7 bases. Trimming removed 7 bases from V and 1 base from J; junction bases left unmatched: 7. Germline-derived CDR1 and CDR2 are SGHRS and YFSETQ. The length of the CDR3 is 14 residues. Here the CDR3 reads CASGTGDANTEAFF. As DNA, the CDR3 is TGCGCCAGCGGTACAGGGGACGCGAACACTGAAGCTTTCTTT.

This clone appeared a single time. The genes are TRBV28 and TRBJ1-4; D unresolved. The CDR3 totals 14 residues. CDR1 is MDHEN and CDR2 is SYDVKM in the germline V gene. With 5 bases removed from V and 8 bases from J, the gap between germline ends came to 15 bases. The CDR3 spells CASSNPGGEEKLFF. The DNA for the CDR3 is TGTGCCAGCAGTAATCCCGGAGGAGAGGAAAAACTGTTTTTT.

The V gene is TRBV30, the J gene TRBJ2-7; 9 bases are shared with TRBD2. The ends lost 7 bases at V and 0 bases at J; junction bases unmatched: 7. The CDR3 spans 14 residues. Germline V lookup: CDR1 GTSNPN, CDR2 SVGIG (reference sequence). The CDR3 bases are TGTGCCTACACAGCGGGGGGCGCCTCCTACGAGCAGTACTTC. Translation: CAYTAGGASYEQYF.

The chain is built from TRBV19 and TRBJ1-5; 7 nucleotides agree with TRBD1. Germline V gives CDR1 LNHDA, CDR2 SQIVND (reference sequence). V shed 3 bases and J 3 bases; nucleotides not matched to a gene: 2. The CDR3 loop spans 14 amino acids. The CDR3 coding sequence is TGTGCCAGTAGTATCACAGGGGTCAATCAGCCCCAGCATTTT. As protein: CASSITGVNQPQHF.

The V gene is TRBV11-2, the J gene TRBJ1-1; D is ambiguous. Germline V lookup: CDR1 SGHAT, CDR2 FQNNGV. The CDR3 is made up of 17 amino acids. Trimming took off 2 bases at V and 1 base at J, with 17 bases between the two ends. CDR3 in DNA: TGTGCCAGCAGCTTAAGCTACAGCCGCATAGGGAACACTGAAGCTTTCTTT. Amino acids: CASSLSYSRIGNTEAFF.